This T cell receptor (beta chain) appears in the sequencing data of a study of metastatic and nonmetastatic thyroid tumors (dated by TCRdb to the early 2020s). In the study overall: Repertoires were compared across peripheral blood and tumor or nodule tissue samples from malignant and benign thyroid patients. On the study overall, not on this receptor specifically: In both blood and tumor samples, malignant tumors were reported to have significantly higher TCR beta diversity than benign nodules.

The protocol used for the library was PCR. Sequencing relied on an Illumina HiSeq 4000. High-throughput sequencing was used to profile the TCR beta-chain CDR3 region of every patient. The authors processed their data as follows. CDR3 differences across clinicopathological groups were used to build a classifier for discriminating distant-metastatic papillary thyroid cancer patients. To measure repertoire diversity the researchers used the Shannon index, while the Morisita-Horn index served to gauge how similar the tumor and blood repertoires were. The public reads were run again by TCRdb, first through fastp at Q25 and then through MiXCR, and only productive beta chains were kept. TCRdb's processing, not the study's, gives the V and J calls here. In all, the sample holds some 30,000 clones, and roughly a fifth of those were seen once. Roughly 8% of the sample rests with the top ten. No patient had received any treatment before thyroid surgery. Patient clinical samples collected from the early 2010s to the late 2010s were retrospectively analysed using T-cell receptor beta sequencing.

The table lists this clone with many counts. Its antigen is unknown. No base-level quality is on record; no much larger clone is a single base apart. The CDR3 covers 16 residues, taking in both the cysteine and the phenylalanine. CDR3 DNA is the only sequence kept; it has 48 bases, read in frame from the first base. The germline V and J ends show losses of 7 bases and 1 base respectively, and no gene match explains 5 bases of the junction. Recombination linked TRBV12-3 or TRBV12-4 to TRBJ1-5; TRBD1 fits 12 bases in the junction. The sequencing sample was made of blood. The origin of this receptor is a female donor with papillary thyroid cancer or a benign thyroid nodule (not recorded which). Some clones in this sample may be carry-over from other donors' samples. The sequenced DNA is TGTGCCAGCAAAGGGACAGGGGGCTTAAGCAATCAGCCCCAGCATTTT. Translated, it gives CASKGTGGLSNQPQHF.